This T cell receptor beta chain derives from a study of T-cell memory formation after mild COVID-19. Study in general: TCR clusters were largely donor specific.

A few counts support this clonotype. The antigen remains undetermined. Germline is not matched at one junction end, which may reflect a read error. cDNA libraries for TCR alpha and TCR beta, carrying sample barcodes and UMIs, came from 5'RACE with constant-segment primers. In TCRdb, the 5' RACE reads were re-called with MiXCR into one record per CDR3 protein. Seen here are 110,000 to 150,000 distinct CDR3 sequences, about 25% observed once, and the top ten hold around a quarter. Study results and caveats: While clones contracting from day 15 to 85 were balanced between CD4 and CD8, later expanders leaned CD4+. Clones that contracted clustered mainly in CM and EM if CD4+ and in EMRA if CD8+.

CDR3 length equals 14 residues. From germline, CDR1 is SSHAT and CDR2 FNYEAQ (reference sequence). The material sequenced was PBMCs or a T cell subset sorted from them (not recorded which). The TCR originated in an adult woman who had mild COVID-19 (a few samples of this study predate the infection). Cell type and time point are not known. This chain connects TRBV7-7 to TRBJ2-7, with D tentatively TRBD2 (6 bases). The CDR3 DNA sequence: TGTGCTAGCAGCTTAGCGGCCGGGGGTGGTGAGCAGTACTTC. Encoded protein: CASSLAAGGGEQYF.